This T cell receptor (beta chain) derives from a study of cytomegalovirus exposure and HLA in healthy donors. Study background: Earlier findings included approximately 120 million unique TCR beta sequences obtained from about 179 million T cells.

The PCR had 60 Vbeta and 13 Jbeta primers. Libraries were prepared by immunoSEQ multiplex PCR; TCRdb keeps only in-frame clonotypes and omits some of them. The top ten clones hold approximately 25% of a sample with 58,000 or so clones, about 65% of them seen once. This TCR was recovered from a man in his fifties or sixties in good health and CMV-seropositive. The sequencing sample was made of PBMCs.

CDR3 nucleotide sequence: TGTGCCAGCAGCGTAGCGGCAGGGAAGGGTGGCTACACCTTC. Protein sequence: CASSVAAGKGGYTF. This chain connects TRBV9 to TRBJ1-2, with a weak D call TRBD1 (5 bases). The CDR3 is 14 amino acids. Germline CDR1 reads SGDLS; CDR2 reads YYNGEE. Trimming removed 0 bases from V and 7 bases from J, with 13 bases in between.